This T cell receptor beta chain emerged from a study of long-term antiretroviral therapy in people with HIV. Researchers report immunoSEQ v3.0 was run at survey level. The table came from immunoSEQ multiplex PCR; TCRdb's copy has only in-frame clones and leaves some out. This sample has tens of thousands of clones; 82% occur once, and the top ten carry around 13%. V lost 2 bases to trimming and J lost 3 bases; unmatched junction nucleotides: 4. Looked up from germline, CDR1 is SGHDT and CDR2 is YYEEEE. The CDR3 has 15 amino acids. The sample was unsorted PBMCs, taken 0.3 years after starting antiretroviral therapy. The chain recombines TRBV5-6 with TRBJ1-2; 10 nucleotides line up with TRBD1. This TCR was sampled from a young man with HIV. CDR3 in amino acids: CASSFGQGVYYGYTF. The DNA for the CDR3 is TGTGCCAGCAGCTTCGGACAGGGGGTCTACTATGGCTACACCTTC.